These 14 T cell receptor beta chains were sequenced from one sample in a study of blood T cell repertoires in COVID-19. The protocol was immunoSEQ multiplex PCR, while the TCRdb copy is restricted to in-frame clones and leaves out a portion. This sample has 200,000 to 300,000 clones; 86% occur once, and the top ten carry roughly 1.9%. Material for sequencing was PBMCs or T cells enriched from blood (not recorded which). These TCRs come from a woman aged 45-59 years who had recovered from COVID-19.

This chain links TRBV30 with TRBJ1-1, with D possibly TRBD1 on 5 matching bases. Germline-derived CDR1 and CDR2 are GTSNPN and SVGIG (reference sequence). The CDR3 is made up of 13 amino acids. V was clipped by 4 bases and J by 1 base, with 10 bases between them. DNA for the CDR3: TGTGCCTGGACAGTGGGGCCGAACACTGAAGCTTTCTTT. This encodes CAWTVGPNTEAFF. The full variable domain, its missing parts supplied by reference TRBV30 and TRBJ1-1, is SQTIHQWPATLVQPVGSPLSLECTVEGTSNPNLYWYRQAAGRGLQLLFYSVGIGQISSEVPQNLSASRPQDRQFILSSKKLLLSDSGFYLCAWTVGPNTEAFFGQGTRLTVV.

V gene TRBV9 combines with J gene TRBJ2-3, with TRBD1 as a possible D gene (5 bases). The CDR3 length is 15 residues. V was trimmed by 3 bases and J by 0 bases, leaving 11 bases between them. Germline V lookup: CDR1 SGDLS, CDR2 YYNGEE. DNA of the CDR3: TGTGCCAGCAGCGCAACAGGTCTTAGCACAGATACGCAGTATTTT. As protein: CASSATGLSTDTQYF.

The chain uses TRBV5-1 and TRBJ2-5, with D maybe TRBD1 (5 bases). V lost 0 bases to trimming and J lost 2 bases, with 8 bases between them. The CDR3 consists of 14 residues. CDR1 and CDR2 (germline): SGHRS, YFSETQ. The CDR3 DNA is TGCGCCAGCAGCTTGGGGTCAGGGCAAGAGACCCAGTACTTC. The encoded protein is CASSLGSGQETQYF.

The chain joins TRBV28 to TRBJ1-2, with a tentative D call TRBD1 (6 bases). Germline V gene sequence: CDR1 MDHEN, CDR2 SYDVKM. This CDR3 is built from 13 residues. The ends were cut back, 4 bases at V and 6 bases at J, with 12 bases in the middle. The CDR3 spells CASSSQGIDGYTF. DNA for the CDR3: TGTGCCAGCAGTTCCCAGGGGATCGATGGCTACACCTTC.

This rearrangement joins TRBV19 to TRBJ1-2, with D unresolved. Trimming left V 3 bases short and J 2 bases short, with 7 bases between. The V gene's germline CDR1 is LNHDA and CDR2 SQIVND (reference sequence). This CDR3 has 13 residues. DNA of the CDR3: TGTGCCAGTAGTATGACTAGAAACTATGGCTACACCTTC. This encodes CASSMTRNYGYTF. Filled out from reference TRBV19 and TRBJ1-2, the complete variable domain reads DGGITQSPKYLFRKEGQNVTLSCEQNLNHDAMYWYRQDPGQGLRLIYYSQIVNDFQKGDIAEGYSVSREKKESFPLTVTSAQKNPTAFYLCASSMTRNYGYTFGSGTRLTVV.

This chain uses TRBV6-1 with TRBJ1-5, with D perhaps matching TRBD1 (5 bases). The length of the CDR3 is 14 residues. Looked up from germline, CDR1 is MNHNS and CDR2 is SASEGT. Deletions cut 3 bases from V and 8 bases from J, with 14 bases between. The CDR3 reads CASSDLSRAEPQHF. CDR3 bases: TGTGCCAGCAGTGATCTTTCCAGGGCGGAGCCCCAGCATTTT.

The chain uses TRBV7-8 and TRBJ1-2; 7 bases agree with TRBD1. Per germline, CDR1 SGHVS and CDR2 FQNEAQ. CDR3 size: 15 residues. V was pared by 1 base and J by 8 bases, with 10 bases of the junction left unmatched. CDR3 protein: CASSLGPGTDFGYTF. The DNA of the CDR3 is TGTGCCAGCAGCTTAGGCCCCGGGACAGACTTCGGCTACACCTTC.

The chain employs TRBV19 and TRBJ1-1; D remains ambiguous. V was cut by 3 bases and J by 6 bases, with 14 bases left in between. The CDR3 sequence is 14 residues long. CDR1 is LNHDA, CDR2 SQIVND, per germline (reference sequence). In DNA form, the CDR3 reads TGTGCCAGTAGTATGGGTATTGGGAGGCCTGAAGCTTTCTTT. Translating it yields CASSMGIGRPEAFF.

Of note for this clone: At one boundary the junction diverges from the germline segment, which might be a read error. V usage is TRBV29-1 and J usage is TRBJ2-5, with 8 bases matching TRBD2. The germline V gene has CDR1 SQVTM and CDR2 ANQGSEA. The CDR3 is 12 residues long. As DNA, the CDR3 is TGCAGCGTTGAGCCCGGGACTAGTGATAGTAACTTC. It codes for CSVEPGTSDSNF.

The chain employs TRBV6-2 or TRBV6-3 and TRBJ2-7, with TRBD1 matching over 9 bases. Germline CDR1 is MNHEY and CDR2 is SVGEGT. Trimming removed 3 bases from V and 4 bases from J; junction bases left unmatched: 7. The CDR3 extends over 15 amino acids. The CDR3 is CASSYSDRGPYEQYF. For the CDR3, the DNA is TGTGCCAGCAGTTATTCGGACAGGGGCCCGTACGAGCAGTACTTC.

Regarding this clone: A junction end diverges from the germline sequence, so it may reflect a read error. V usage is TRBV9 and J usage is TRBJ1-2; 8 nucleotides align to TRBD1. Germline V gene lookup returns CDR1 SGDLS and CDR2 YYNGEE. This CDR3 spans 12 amino acids. DNA of the CDR3: TGTGCCAGCAGCGACTCGGACCGGGACAGGAGCTTC. Translated: CASSDSDRDRSF.

The chain uses TRBV6-2 or TRBV6-3 and TRBJ1-1; D ambiguous. The germline V gene encodes CDR1 MNHEY and CDR2 SVGEGT. Trimming shortened V by 1 base and J by 5 bases, and 8 bases separated the two germline ends. The CDR3 length is 13 residues. Here the CDR3 reads CASSYLAGTEAFF. CDR3 nucleotide sequence: TGTGCCAGCAGTTACTTGGCAGGAACTGAAGCTTTCTTT.

V is TRBV5-4 and J is TRBJ1-2, with TRBD1 as a possible D gene (6 bases). The V and J ends lost 4 bases and 5 bases respectively, with 15 bases between them. Germline assignment: CDR1 SGHNT and CDR2 YYREEE (reference sequence). The CDR3 consists of 14 residues. The CDR3 loop reads CASSPRGGTYGYTF. Written as DNA, the CDR3 is TGTGCCAGCAGCCCGAGGGGGGGGACGTATGGCTACACCTTC.

This clone was recorded a few times. The V gene is TRBV5-1, the J gene TRBJ1-2, with TRBD1 as a possible D gene (6 bases). The germline CDR1 and CDR2 sequences are SGHRS and YFSETQ. The CDR3 has 16 residues. Between the trimmed V and J ends, which lost 5 bases and 0 bases, there was a span of 17 bases. The CDR3 bases are TGCGCCAGCAGAGCGACTCAGGGGCCAGCTAACTATGGCTACACCTTC. Encoded protein: CASRATQGPANYGYTF.